This record looks at one T cell receptor (beta chain) sequence and its context. This specimen belongs to a study of control samples from healthy donors and cancer patients. The table came from immunoSEQ multiplex PCR; TCRdb's copy has only in-frame clones and leaves some out. The data hold 140,000 or so clones, with 90% to 95% observed a single time. Germline values: CDR1 SGHAT, CDR2 FQNNGV. This CDR3 contains 15 residues. V was pared by 4 bases and J by 4 bases, with 16 bases between. This TCR was sampled from a man aged 55 to 69 with colorectal cancer. What was sequenced was PBMCs. The rearrangement joins TRBV11-2 to TRBJ1-1, with D hard to call. CDR3 in DNA: TGTGCCAGCAGCTCACCCGAGGGCCTGGGCACTGAAGCTTTCTTT. This translates into CASSSPEGLGTEAFF.